This T cell receptor beta chain came from a study of radiation and T cells in renal cell carcinoma. This clone was picked up one time. Its antigen is as yet unknown. General study findings and limits: Pretreatment tumor biopsies were lacking, so baseline clonotypes are unknown. From baseline, blood top tumor clonotypes peaked at 2 weeks post-radiation.

Method: immunoSEQ multiplex PCR; TCRdb's copy keeps in-frame clones and lacks some. The table lists 45,000 to 65,000 clones, around 80% of them singletons, with 7.3% in the top ten. CDR3 length equals 14 residues. With V trimmed by 5 bases and J by 0 bases, 6 bases remained unmatched. Germline V gene sequence: CDR1 SQVTM, CDR2 ANQGSEA. Time point specified: baseline pretreatment blood. Documented treatment: 15 Gy SBRT to primary tumor, nephrectomy 4 weeks later. Radiation-treated patients gave blood at baseline, week 2 and week 4. The genes are TRBV29-1 and TRBJ1-2, with 7 bases fitting TRBD1. The specimen was blood, collected from a patient whose treatment included radiotherapy and nephrectomy. This receptor was obtained from a man aged 60 to 75 with renal cell carcinoma. This chain's CDR3 is CSVQAGGSNYGYTF. CDR3 DNA: TGCAGCGTTCAAGCAGGGGGTTCTAACTATGGCTACACCTTC.